Listed below are T cell receptor beta chains from one sample, sequenced in a study of blood T cells in healthy people across ages. TCRdb reanalysed the 5' RACE reads using MiXCR and keeps one entry per CDR3 protein. The table lists 600,000 to 1,000,000 distinct CDR3 sequences, over 45% of them singletons. Sequencing input: blood. Every receptor here comes from a man aged 25 to 40 in good health. The CDR3 runs from the conserved cysteine through the conserved F or W. The D gene is left open where the match is weak.

TRBV18	.	TRBJ1-6	CASSPRGEGNSPLHF
TRBV25-1	.	TRBJ2-4	CASSVTDTSGKNIQYF
TRBV6-6	.	TRBJ1-1	CASSEIGVTEAFF
TRBV7-2	TRBD1	TRBJ2-7	CASSPDPQGAREQYF
TRBV20-1	TRBD2	TRBJ2-1	CSARRGGNLNEQFF
TRBV14	.	TRBJ2-6	CASSRRLTGANVLTF
TRBV5-1	TRBD1	TRBJ2-7	CASSPRTGEYEQYF
TRBV7-9	.	TRBJ2-1	CASSLVPGNEQFF
TRBV11-2	.	TRBJ1-2	CASSFGGSSPYYGYTF
TRBV6-2/TRBV6-3	TRBD1	.	CASRDPGTGVREQYF
TRBV7-9	.	TRBJ1-2	CASSEGRVLFSGYTF
TRBV25-1	.	TRBJ2-1	CASSDWEIRNEQFF
TRBV7-9	TRBD1	TRBJ2-1	CASSSLAAAGGNEQFF
TRBV5-1	TRBD1	TRBJ1-1	CATNRGFDTEAFF
TRBV10-3	.	TRBJ2-1	CAITNGDEQFF
TRBV10-3	.	TRBJ2-7	CAIMRGGGEEQYF
TRBV7-2	.	TRBJ1-5	CASSLDYSNQPQHF
TRBV7-2	.	TRBJ2-5	CASSSNLGQETQYF
TRBV20-1	TRBD1	TRBJ2-5	CSARPDRVRRQETQYF
TRBV18	.	TRBJ1-2	CASSRQNYGYTF
TRBV7-9	TRBD1	TRBJ2-3	CASSLGDRGRLDTQYF
TRBV2	.	TRBJ2-5	CASTRTPSSGAWETQYF